This T cell receptor beta chain was sequenced for a study of OX40 agonist ivuxolimab in advanced cancers. Study-wide background: Of the participants, roughly 40% had some prior anti-PD-1, anti-PD-L1 or anti-CTLA-4 therapy, which was allowed.

Germline CDR1 reads SGHTA; CDR2 reads FQGNSA. With 2 bases removed from V and 0 bases from J, the gap between germline ends came to 7 bases. The CDR3 has 14 residues. Sequencing was performed with immunoSEQ multiplex PCR; in TCRdb, only in-frame clones are kept and a portion is missing. This table has 40,000 to 55,000 clones, 88% appearing once. The source material was CD4+ or CD8+ T cells sorted from blood, sampled in a trial of the OX40 agonist ivuxolimab. The genes are TRBV7-2 and TRBJ1-1; no definite D call. The clonotype originates from an adult with an advanced solid tumor such as melanoma, head and neck, liver or kidney cancer. The CDR3 region is CASSLTEMNTEAFF. The CDR3 DNA reads as TGTGCCAGCAGCTTAACAGAAATGAACACTGAAGCTTTCTTT.